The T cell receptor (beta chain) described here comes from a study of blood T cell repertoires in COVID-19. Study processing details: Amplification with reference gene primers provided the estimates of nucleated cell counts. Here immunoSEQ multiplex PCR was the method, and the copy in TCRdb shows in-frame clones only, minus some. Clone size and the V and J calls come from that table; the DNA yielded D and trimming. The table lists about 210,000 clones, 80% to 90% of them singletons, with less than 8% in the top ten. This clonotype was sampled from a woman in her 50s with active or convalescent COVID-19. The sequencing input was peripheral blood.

Here the CDR3 DNA reads TGTGCCAGCAGCTTACCAAGGAGCGCGCCGCAGTACAATGAGCAGTTCTTC. The encoded protein is CASSLPRSAPQYNEQFF. This chain joins TRBV7-2 and TRBJ2-1; D gene ambiguous. V lost 2 bases and J lost 4, with 18 bases in between. The CDR3 consists of 17 residues. The germline V gene has CDR1 SGHTA and CDR2 FQGNSA.